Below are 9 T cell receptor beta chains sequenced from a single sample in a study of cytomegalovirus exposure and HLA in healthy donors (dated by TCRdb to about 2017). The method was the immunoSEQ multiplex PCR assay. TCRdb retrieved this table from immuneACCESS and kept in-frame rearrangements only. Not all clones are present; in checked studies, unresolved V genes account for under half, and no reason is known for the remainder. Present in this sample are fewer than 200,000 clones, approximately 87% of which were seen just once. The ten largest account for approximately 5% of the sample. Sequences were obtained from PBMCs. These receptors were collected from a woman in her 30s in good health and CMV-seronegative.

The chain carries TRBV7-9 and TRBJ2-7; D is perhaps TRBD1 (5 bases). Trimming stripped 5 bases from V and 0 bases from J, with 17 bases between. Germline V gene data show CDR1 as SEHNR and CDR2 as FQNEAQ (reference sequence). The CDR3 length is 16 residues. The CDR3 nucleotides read TGTGCCAGCAGCCCCCCCGACAGAGCCTACTCCTACGAGCAGTACTTC. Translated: CASSPPDRAYSYEQYF.

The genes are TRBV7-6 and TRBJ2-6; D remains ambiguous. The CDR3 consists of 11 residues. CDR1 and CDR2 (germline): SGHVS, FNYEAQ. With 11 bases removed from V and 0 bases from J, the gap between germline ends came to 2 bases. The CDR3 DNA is TGTGCCTCCTCTGGGGCCAACGTCCTGACTTTC. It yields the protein CASSGANVLTF. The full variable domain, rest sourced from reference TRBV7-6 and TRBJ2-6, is GAGVSQSPRYKVTKRGQDVALRCDPISGHVSLYWYRQALGQGPEFLTYFNYEAQQDKSGLPNDRFSAERPEGSISTLTIQRTEQRDSAMYRCASSGANVLTFGAGSRLTVL.

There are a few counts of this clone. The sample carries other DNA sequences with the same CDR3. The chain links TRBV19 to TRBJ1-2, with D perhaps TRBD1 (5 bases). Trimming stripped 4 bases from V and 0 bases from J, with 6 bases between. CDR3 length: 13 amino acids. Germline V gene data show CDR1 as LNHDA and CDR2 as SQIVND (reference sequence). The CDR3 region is CASSRQTNYGYTF. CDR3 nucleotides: TGTGCCAGTAGTAGACAGACTAACTATGGCTACACCTTC.

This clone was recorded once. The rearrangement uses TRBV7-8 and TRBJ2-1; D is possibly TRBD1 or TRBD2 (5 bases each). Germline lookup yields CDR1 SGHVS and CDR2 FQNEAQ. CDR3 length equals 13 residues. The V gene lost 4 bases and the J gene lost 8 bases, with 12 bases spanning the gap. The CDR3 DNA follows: TGTGCCAGCAGCTCGGGCCTGGGGGATGAGCAGTTCTTC. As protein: CASSSGLGDEQFF.

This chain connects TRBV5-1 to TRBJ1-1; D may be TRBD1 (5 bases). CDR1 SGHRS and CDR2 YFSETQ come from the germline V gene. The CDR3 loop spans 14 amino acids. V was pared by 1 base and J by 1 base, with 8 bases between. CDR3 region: CASSLSGTNTEAFF. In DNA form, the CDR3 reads TGCGCCAGCAGCTTGTCAGGGACGAACACTGAAGCTTTCTTT.

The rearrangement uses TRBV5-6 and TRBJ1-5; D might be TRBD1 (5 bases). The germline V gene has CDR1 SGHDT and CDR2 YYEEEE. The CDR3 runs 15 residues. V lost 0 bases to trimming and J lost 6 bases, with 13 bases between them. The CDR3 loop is CASSLGWGGVQPQHF. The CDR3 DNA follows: TGTGCCAGCAGCTTGGGCTGGGGGGGGGTTCAGCCCCAGCATTTT.

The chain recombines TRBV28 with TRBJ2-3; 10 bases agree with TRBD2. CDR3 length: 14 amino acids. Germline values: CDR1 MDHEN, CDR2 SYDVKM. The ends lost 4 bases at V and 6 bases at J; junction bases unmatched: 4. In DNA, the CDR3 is TGTGCCAGCAGTTCTAGCGGGAGTGACGATACGCAGTATTTT. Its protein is CASSSSGSDDTQYF.

The CDR3 DNA reads as TGTGCCAGCAGCGTAGGGGCCGGGGCCGACAATCAGCCCCAGCATTTT. Translation gives CASSVGAGADNQPQHF. The rearrangement uses TRBV9 and TRBJ1-5, with D tentatively TRBD1 (5 bases). V was clipped by 0 bases and J by 3 bases, with 13 bases between them. CDR1 SGDLS and CDR2 YYNGEE come from the germline V gene. CDR3 size: 16 residues.

For the CDR3, the DNA is TGTGCCAGCAGCCCCAGAGGGTGGGGGGGGAGCTCCTACGAGCAGTACTTC. It specifies CASSPRGWGGSSYEQYF. The chain combines TRBV4-2 with TRBJ2-7, with 7 nucleotides matching TRBD2. From germline, CDR1 is LGHNA and CDR2 YNFKEQ. The CDR3 covers 17 residues. J lost 0 bases, V lost 4 bases, and 12 bases had no gene match.